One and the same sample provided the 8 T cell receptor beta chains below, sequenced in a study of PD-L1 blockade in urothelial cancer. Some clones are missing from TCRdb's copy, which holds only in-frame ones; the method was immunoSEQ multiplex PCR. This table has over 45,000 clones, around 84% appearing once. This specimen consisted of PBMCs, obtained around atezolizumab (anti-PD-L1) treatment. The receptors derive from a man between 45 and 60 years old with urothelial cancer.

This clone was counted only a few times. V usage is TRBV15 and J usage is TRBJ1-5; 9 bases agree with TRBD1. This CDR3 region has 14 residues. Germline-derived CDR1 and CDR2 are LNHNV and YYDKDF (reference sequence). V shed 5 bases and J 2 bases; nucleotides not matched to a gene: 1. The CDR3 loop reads CATSGDRGNQPQHF. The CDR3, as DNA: TGTGCCACCAGCGGGGACAGGGGCAATCAGCCCCAGCATTTT.

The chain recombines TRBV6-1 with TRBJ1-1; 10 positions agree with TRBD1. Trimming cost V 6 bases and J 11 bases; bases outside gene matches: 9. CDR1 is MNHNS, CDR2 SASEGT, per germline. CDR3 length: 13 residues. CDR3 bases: TGTGCCAGCAGCTACCGGGACAGGGGTTCGGCTTTCTTT. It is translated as CASSYRDRGSAFF.

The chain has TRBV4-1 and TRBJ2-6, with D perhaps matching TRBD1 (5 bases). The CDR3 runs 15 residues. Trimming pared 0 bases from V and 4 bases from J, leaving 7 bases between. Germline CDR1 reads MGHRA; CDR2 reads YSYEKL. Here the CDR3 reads CASSQEGHGANVLTF. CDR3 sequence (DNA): TGCGCCAGCAGCCAAGAGGGGCACGGGGCCAACGTCCTGACTTTC.

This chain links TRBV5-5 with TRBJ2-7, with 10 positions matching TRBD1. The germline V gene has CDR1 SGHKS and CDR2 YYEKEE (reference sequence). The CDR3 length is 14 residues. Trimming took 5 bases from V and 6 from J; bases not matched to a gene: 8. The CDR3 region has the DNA TGTGCCAGCAGATCCGGGACAGGGGTTGGCGAGCAGTACTTC. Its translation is CASRSGTGVGEQYF.

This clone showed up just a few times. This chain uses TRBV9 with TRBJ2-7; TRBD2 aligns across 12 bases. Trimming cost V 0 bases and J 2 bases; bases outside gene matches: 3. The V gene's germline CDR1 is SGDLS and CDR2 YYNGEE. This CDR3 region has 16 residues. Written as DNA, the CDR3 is TGTGCCAGCAGCGTAGGACTAGCGGGAGACACCTACGAGCAGTACTTC. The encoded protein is CASSVGLAGDTYEQYF. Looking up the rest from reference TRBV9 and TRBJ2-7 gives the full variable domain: DSGVTQTPKHLITATGQRVTLRCSPRSGDLSVYWYQQSLDQGLQFLIQYYNGEERAKGNILERFSAQQFPDLHSELNLSSLELGDSALYFCASSVGLAGDTYEQYFGPGTRLTVT.

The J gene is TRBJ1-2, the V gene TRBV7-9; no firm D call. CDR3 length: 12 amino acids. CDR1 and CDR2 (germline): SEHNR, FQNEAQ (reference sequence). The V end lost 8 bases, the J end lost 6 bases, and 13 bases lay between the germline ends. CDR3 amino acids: CASGREGDGYTF. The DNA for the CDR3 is TGTGCCAGCGGGCGGGAGGGCGATGGCTACACCTTC. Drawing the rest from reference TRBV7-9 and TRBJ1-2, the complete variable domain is DTGVSQNPRHKITKRGQNVTFRCDPISEHNRLYWYRQTLGQGPEFLTYFQNEAQLEKSRLLSDRFSAERPKGSFSTLEIQRTEQGDSAMYLCASGREGDGYTFGSGTRLTVV.

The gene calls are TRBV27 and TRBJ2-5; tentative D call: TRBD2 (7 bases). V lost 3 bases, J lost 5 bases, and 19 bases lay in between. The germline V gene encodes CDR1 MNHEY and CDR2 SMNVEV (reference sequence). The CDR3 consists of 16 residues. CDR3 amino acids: CASSFFGGALTETQYF. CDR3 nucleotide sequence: TGTGCCAGCAGTTTTTTTGGGGGGGCTTTGACGGAGACCCAGTACTTC.

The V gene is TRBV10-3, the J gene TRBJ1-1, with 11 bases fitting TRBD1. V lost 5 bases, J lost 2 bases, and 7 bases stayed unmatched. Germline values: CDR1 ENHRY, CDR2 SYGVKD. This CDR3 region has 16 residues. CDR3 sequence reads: CAISSGTGGGNTEAFF. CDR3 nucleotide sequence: TGTGCCATCAGTTCCGGGACAGGGGGTGGAAACACTGAAGCTTTCTTT.